This TCR beta chain was captured in a study of HIV-infected patients and healthy controls. Looking at the study overall: About two thirds of the sixteen became undetectable by the second bleed, and all after another year of therapy. Study outcomes and limitations: A major limitation was that merely sixteen HIV-infected individuals were processed. MAIT alpha-chain CDR3s were frequent in healthy controls, depleted in HIV+.

No cell fractionation was done, so the repertoire covers all unsorted peripheral blood T cells. cDNA was made from 500 ng RNA using alpha and beta constant primers. Separate chain-specific third strand synthesis with multiplexing indices produced the alpha and beta libraries. A 5' RACE adapter with a random hexamer and the SP2 primer site was joined to cDNA. One entry per CDR3 protein, called by TCRdb with MiXCR from the 5' RACE reads. The sample includes under 10,000 distinct CDR3 sequences, approximately 6.1% of them seen just once. With respect to this clonotype: Its specificity is unknown.

The sequence derives from an adult with HIV infection. Material: blood, obtained before antiretroviral therapy.

This chain's CDR3 is CASSLVPLAGGDKTQYF. CDR3 sequence (DNA): TGTGCCAGCAGTTTAGTCCCACTAGCGGGGGGGGACAAGACCCAGTACTTC. The chain uses TRBV28 and TRBJ2-5; 13 nucleotides line up with TRBD2. CDR1 and CDR2 from the germline V gene are MDHEN and SYDVKM. The CDR3 length is 17 residues. The V segment lost 2 bases and the J segment 6 bases; nucleotides outside the gene matches: 9.